The sequence of this TCR beta chain was determined in a study of T-cell memory formation after mild COVID-19. In TCRdb, the 5' RACE reads were re-called with MiXCR into one record per CDR3 protein. The repertoire holds 200,000 to 250,000 distinct CDR3 sequences, with about 16% as singletons. Trimming stripped 5 bases from V and 0 bases from J, with 19 bases between. The CDR3 runs 17 residues. Looked up from germline, CDR1 is MNHEY and CDR2 is SMNVEV (reference sequence). Findings of the study overall: Clones shrinking from day 15 to 85 showed even CD4/CD8 mixes; later expanders tilted CD4+. Nothing confirmed that second-wave clones peaking on day 37 were specific for SARS-CoV-2.

With respect to this clonotype: Antigen specificity is unknown.

This sequence was found in an adult woman who had mild COVID-19 (a few samples of this study predate the infection). Cell type and time point are not known. The specimen sequenced was PBMCs or a T cell subset sorted from them (not recorded which). The chain combines TRBV27 with TRBJ1-2, with TRBD1 as a possible D gene (5 bases). The CDR3 DNA follows: TGTGCCAGCAGTCCAGGGTTTGGGAATTCAGCTAACTATGGCTACACCTTC. As protein: CASSPGFGNSANYGYTF.